This T cell receptor (beta chain) was recovered during a study of vaccination and CD4 T cells after COVID-19. Sequence data for DNA of cultured CD4+ T cells were generated by the Oncomine TCR Beta short-read assay. MiXCR, applied by TCRdb to the PCR reads, yields one record per CDR3 protein. The sample records more than 5,000 distinct CDR3 sequences, under 40% being singletons. As to treatment: approximately nine-day PBMC culture with coronavirus spike peptide pools or control peptides (ViraFEST assay). The unexposed donor gave CD4+ T cells before the COVID-19 pandemic (2011-2018). Regarding this clonotype: The antigen is not known.

The V end lost 0 bases, the J end lost 1 base, and 7 bases lay between the germline ends. The germline CDR1 and CDR2 sequences are SGDLS and YYNGEE. The CDR3 consists of 14 residues. Sequencing was performed on CD4+ T cells from blood, cultured in vitro. V is TRBV9 and J is TRBJ1-1; unclear D gene. This receptor was identified in a human donor in good health. CDR3 sequence reads: CASSVEEGNTEAFF. The CDR3 bases are TGTGCCAGCAGCGTAGAGGAGGGGAACACTGAAGCTTTCTTT. Variable domain in full (rest from reference TRBV9 and TRBJ1-1): DSGVTQTPKHLITATGQRVTLRCSPRSGDLSVYWYQQSLDQGLQFLIQYYNGEERAKGNILERFSAQQFPDLHSELNLSSLELGDSALYFCASSVEEGNTEAFFGQGTRLTVV.